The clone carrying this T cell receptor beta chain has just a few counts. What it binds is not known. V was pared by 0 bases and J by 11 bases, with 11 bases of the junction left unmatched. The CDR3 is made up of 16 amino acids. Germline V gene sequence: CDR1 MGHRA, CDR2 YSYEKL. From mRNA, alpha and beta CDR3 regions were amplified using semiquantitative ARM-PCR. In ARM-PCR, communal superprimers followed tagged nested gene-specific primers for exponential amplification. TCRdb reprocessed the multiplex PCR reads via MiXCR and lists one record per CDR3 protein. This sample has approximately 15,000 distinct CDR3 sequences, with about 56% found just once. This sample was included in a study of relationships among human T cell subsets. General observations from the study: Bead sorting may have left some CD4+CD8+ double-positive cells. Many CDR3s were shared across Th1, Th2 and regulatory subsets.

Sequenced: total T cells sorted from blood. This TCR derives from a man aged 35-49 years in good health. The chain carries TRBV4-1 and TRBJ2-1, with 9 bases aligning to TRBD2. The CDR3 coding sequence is TGCGCCAGCAGCCAAGATCGGGGCGGGAGGGCCGAAAAGCAGTTCTTC. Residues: CASSQDRGGRAEKQFF.